This is a list of T cell receptor beta chains from one sample in a study of T cells in tuberculosis. Clones were read by immunoSEQ multiplex PCR, and TCRdb kept only the in-frame ones, dropping some. The table records 25,000 to 30,000 clones, around 91% of them present only once. Sequencing was performed on PBMCs. These receptors were taken from a donor between 10 and 35 years old with latent tuberculosis or without tuberculosis infection. Each CDR3 is given with its conserved first and last residue. D genes are given only for firm matches. A row's size may be missing; if present it is once, few, many or a size class.

abundance	j_gene	v_gene	d_gene	CDR3aa	CDR3nt
.	TRBJ2-7	TRBV15	.	CATSRDNRTVYEQYF	TGTGCCACCAGCAGAGATAATCGGACAGTCTACGAGCAGTACTTC
once	TRBJ2-7	TRBV6-6	.	CASRYSYEQYF	TGTGCCAGTCGTTACTCCTACGAGCAGTACTTC
.	TRBJ1-1	TRBV7-8	.	CASSFGMNTEAFF	TGTGCCAGCAGCTTCGGGATGAACACTGAAGCTTTCTTT
.	TRBJ2-1	TRBV11-2	.	CASSLQEPSEQFF	TGTGCCAGCAGCTTGCAGGAACCAAGTGAGCAGTTCTTC
.	TRBJ2-7	TRBV7-9	.	CASSLGGDRTYEQYF	TGTGCCAGCAGCTTAGGCGGGGACAGAACCTACGAGCAGTACTTC
.	TRBJ1-3	TRBV5-1	.	CASSLEFSGGNTIYF	TGCGCCAGCAGCTTGGAGTTCTCGGGTGGAAACACCATATATTTT
.	TRBJ1-2	TRBV7-9	.	CASSLAGGGGYTF	TGTGCCAGCAGCTTAGCCGGGGGTGGTGGCTACACCTTC
.	TRBJ2-4	TRBV5-1	TRBD1	CASSLGQGANIQYF	TGCGCCAGCAGCTTGGGGCAGGGGGCCAACATTCAGTACTTC
.	TRBJ2-5	TRBV2	.	CASNNLIGGQETQYF	TGTGCCAGCAATAATCTAATCGGGGGACAAGAGACCCAGTACTTC
once	TRBJ2-4	TRBV10-3	.	CAAGPKELAKNIQYF	TGTGCCGCGGGACCCAAAGAACTAGCCAAAAACATTCAGTACTTC
.	TRBJ2-3	TRBV7-9	.	CASSPSTDTQYF	TGTGCCAGCAGCCCTAGCACAGATACGCAGTATTTT
.	TRBJ1-4	TRBV29-1	.	CSVALRDLEKLFF	TGCAGCGTTGCCCTCCGGGATCTCGAAAAACTGTTTTTT
once	TRBJ1-2	TRBV6-1	.	CASSAGEGAYYGYTF	TGTGCCAGCAGCGCCGGCGAGGGAGCATACTATGGCTACACCTTC
.	TRBJ1-6	TRBV27	TRBD1	CASSRGTGGESYNSPLHF	TGTGCCAGCAGTAGGGGGACAGGGGGCGAATCCTATAATTCACCCCTCCACTTT
.	TRBJ1-5	TRBV15	.	CATAAGGNQPQHF	TGTGCCACCGCGGCGGGGGGGAATCAGCCCCAGCATTTT
.	TRBJ2-2	TRBV11-2	.	CASSPPGPLTGLGTGELFF	TGTGCCAGCAGCCCTCCCGGGCCCCTAACAGGTTTGGGCACCGGGGAGCTGTTTTTT
.	TRBJ1-3	TRBV7-9	TRBD1	CASSLGQGNHPNSGNTIYF	TGTGCCAGCAGCTTAGGACAGGGGAATCATCCCAACTCTGGAAACACCATATATTTT
.	TRBJ2-3	TRBV5-6	TRBD2	CASSPVAGSTDTQYF	TGTGCCAGCAGCCCGGTAGCGGGGTCAACAGATACGCAGTATTTT
.	TRBJ1-1	TRBV7-9	.	CASSSSGYGVTEAFF	TGTGCCAGCAGCTCCTCAGGGTACGGTGTCACTGAAGCTTTCTTT
.	TRBJ1-3	TRBV27	TRBD1	CASSLFGTGVGNTIYF	TGTGCCAGCAGTTTATTCGGGACAGGGGTCGGAAACACCATATATTTT
.	TRBJ1-6	TRBV7-8	.	CASSLGPGTPLHF	TGTGCCAGCAGCTTAGGACCCGGGACACCCCTCCACTTT
.	TRBJ2-1	TRBV7-2	.	CASSPRGSGGRYNEQFF	TGTGCCAGCAGCCCACGAGGTTCGGGGGGCCGCTACAATGAGCAGTTCTTC
.	TRBJ1-5	TRBV27	TRBD1	CASSLIRQGGFCSNQPQHF	TGTGCCAGCAGTTTGATCCGACAGGGAGGTTTTTGTAGCAATCAGCCCCAGCATTTT
.	TRBJ2-7	TRBV5-1	TRBD2	CASSLVGLAGSEQYF	TGCGCCAGCAGCTTGGTAGGACTAGCGGGGAGCGAGCAGTACTTC
.	TRBJ2-1	TRBV6-5	TRBD1	CASRADRGLDNEQFF	TGTGCCAGCAGAGCCGACAGGGGGCTCGACAATGAGCAGTTCTTC
.	TRBJ1-1	TRBV28	.	CASSLSGNTEAFF	TGTGCCAGCAGTCTCTCCGGTAACACTGAAGCTTTCTTT
.	TRBJ2-1	TRBV21-1	.	CASSNRTISSYNEQFF	TGTGCCAGCAGCAATCGAACTATAAGCTCCTACAATGAGCAGTTCTTC
.	TRBJ2-7	TRBV15	.	CATSSSRRQATVAEQYF	TGTGCCACCAGCAGCTCCAGGAGACAGGCTACCGTTGCCGAGCAGTACTTC
.	TRBJ2-4	TRBV5-6	.	CASSLAGERLAKNIQYF	TGTGCCAGCAGCTTGGCCGGCGAGCGGTTAGCCAAAAACATTCAGTACTTC
.	TRBJ1-3	TRBV11-2	.	CASSSIQGQNTIYF	TGTGCCAGCAGCTCGATACAGGGTCAAAACACCATATATTTT
.	TRBJ1-1	TRBV29-1	.	CSVQNRGTDTEAFF	TGCAGCGTCCAGAACCGGGGGACGGACACTGAAGCTTTCTTT
.	TRBJ1-2	TRBV9	.	CASTRQGNYGYTF	TGTGCCAGCACGAGGCAGGGGAACTATGGCTACACCTTC
.	TRBJ1-5	TRBV7-2	TRBD1	CASSLEGQGRQPQHF	TGTGCCAGCAGCTTAGAAGGACAGGGTCGTCAGCCCCAGCATTTT
once	TRBJ2-2	TRBV14	.	CASSPRGHPATGELFF	TGTGCCAGCAGCCCTAGAGGACACCCGGCGACCGGGGAGCTGTTTTTT
.	TRBJ2-7	TRBV5-5	TRBD1	CASSPRAGGYYEQYF	TGTGCCAGCAGCCCCCGGGCAGGGGGCTATTACGAGCAGTACTTC
.	TRBJ1-4	TRBV18	.	CASSPRGKGEKLFF	TGTGCCAGCTCCCCCCGAGGGAAGGGTGAAAAACTGTTTTTT
.	TRBJ1-2	TRBV4-1	.	CASSPGAGGDYGYTF	TGCGCCAGCAGCCCCGGAGCGGGCGGCGACTATGGCTACACCTTC
.	TRBJ2-3	TRBV5-1	TRBD2	CASSLTTSLAGGPRRDTQYF	TGCGCCAGCAGCCTAACGACCTCACTAGCGGGGGGGCCTCGGAGAGATACGCAGTATTTT
medium-sized	TRBJ1-1	TRBV9	TRBD1	CASSVEGRGSEAFF	TGTGCCAGCAGCGTAGAAGGCAGGGGGTCTGAAGCTTTCTTT
.	TRBJ1-2	TRBV7-8	.	CASSLDPGDGYTF	TGTGCCAGCAGCTTAGACCCGGGGGATGGCTACACCTTC
.	TRBJ2-1	TRBV5-1	TRBD2	CASSRLAGSGGPGSYNEQFF	TGCGCCAGCAGCCGGTTGGCAGGGAGCGGGGGGCCGGGCTCCTACAATGAGCAGTTCTTC
.	TRBJ2-1	TRBV4-1	TRBD1	CASSQELDRGTFF	TGCGCCAGCAGCCAAGAATTGGACAGGGGCACGTTCTTC
.	TRBJ2-1	TRBV5-8	TRBD2	CASSLEAGAPWEQFF	TGTGCCAGCAGCTTGGAAGCGGGGGCGCCTTGGGAGCAGTTCTTC
.	TRBJ1-4	TRBV27	.	CASSLSGGTNEKLFF	TGTGCCAGCAGTTTATCGGGGGGAACTAATGAAAAACTGTTTTTT
.	TRBJ2-1	TRBV5-6	.	CASSSYLGGEQFF	TGTGCCAGCAGCAGTTACCTGGGGGGTGAGCAGTTCTTC
few	TRBJ2-7	TRBV7-2	TRBD1	CASSPHGQVPYEQYF	TGTGCCAGCAGCCCCCACGGACAGGTCCCCTACGAGCAGTACTTC
.	TRBJ2-5	TRBV11-2	.	CASSLVVERETQYF	TGTGCCAGCAGCTTAGTTGTAGAGCGCGAGACCCAGTACTTC
.	TRBJ1-3	TRBV21-1	.	CASSCGFAAGGRNTIYF	TGTGCCAGCAGCTGCGGGTTTGCGGCAGGAGGGAGGAACACCATATATTTT
.	TRBJ2-5	TRBV27	TRBD2	CASSRAGGLETQYF	TGTGCCAGCAGTAGAGCGGGGGGGTTAGAGACCCAGTACTTC
medium-sized	TRBJ1-5	TRBV28	.	CASSLAGRQPQHF	TGTGCCAGCAGTTTAGCAGGGCGTCAGCCCCAGCATTTT
.	TRBJ2-2	TRBV2	.	CASREGTGELFF	TGTGCCAGCAGGGAGGGCACCGGGGAGCTGTTTTTT
.	TRBJ2-7	TRBV23-1	TRBD2	CASSQGTSGGTHEQYF	TGCGCCAGCAGTCAAGGGACTAGCGGGGGGACCCACGAGCAGTACTTC
.	TRBJ2-3	TRBV9	TRBD2	CASSVDLAGGTDTQYF	TGTGCCAGCAGCGTAGACCTTGCGGGGGGCACAGATACGCAGTATTTT
.	TRBJ2-1	TRBV28	.	CASSPDYRGEQFF	TGTGCCAGCAGCCCGGACTATCGGGGTGAGCAGTTCTTC
.	TRBJ2-3	TRBV6-1	TRBD1	CASRGTGGGDTQYF	TGTGCCAGCAGGGGGACAGGGGGAGGAGATACGCAGTATTTT